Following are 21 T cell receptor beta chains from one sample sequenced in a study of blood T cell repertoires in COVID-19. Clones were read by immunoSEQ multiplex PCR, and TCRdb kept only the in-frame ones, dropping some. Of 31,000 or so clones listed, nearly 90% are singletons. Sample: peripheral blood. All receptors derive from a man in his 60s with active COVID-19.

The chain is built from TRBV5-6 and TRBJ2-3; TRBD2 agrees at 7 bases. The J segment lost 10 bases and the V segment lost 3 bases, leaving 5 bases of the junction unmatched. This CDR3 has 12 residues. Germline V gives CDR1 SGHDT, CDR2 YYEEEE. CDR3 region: CASSYLREAQYF. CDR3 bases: TGTGCCAGCAGCTACTTACGGGAGGCGCAGTATTTT.

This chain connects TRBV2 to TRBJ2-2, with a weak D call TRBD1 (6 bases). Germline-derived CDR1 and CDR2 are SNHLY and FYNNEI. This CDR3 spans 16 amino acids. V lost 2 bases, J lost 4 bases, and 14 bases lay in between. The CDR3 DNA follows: TGTGCCAGCAGTGAACAGGGGCAGGGCGGCACCGGGGAGCTGTTTTTT. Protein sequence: CASSEQGQGGTGELFF.

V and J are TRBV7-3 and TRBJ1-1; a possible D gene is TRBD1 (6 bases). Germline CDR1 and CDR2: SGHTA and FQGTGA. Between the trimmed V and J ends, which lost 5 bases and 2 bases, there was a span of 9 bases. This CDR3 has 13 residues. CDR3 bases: TGTGCCAGCAGCAAAGGGGGTAACACTGAAGCTTTCTTT. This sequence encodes CASSKGGNTEAFF.

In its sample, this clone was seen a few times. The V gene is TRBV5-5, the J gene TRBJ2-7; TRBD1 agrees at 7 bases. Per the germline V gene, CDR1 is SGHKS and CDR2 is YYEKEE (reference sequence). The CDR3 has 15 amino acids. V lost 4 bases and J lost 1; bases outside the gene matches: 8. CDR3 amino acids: CASSPLGQQSYEQYF. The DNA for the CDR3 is TGTGCCAGCAGCCCGTTGGGACAGCAATCCTACGAGCAGTACTTC.

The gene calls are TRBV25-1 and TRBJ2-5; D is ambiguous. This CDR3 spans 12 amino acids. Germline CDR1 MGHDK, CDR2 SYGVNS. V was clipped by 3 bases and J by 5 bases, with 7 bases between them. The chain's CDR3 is CASSDPFETQYF. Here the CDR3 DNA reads TGTGCCAGCAGTGATCCATTCGAGACCCAGTACTTC.

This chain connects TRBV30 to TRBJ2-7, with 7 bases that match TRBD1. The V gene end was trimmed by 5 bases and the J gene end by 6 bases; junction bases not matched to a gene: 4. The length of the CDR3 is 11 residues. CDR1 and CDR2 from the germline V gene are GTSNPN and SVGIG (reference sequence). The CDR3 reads CAWDRAGEQYF. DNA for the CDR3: TGTGCCTGGGACAGGGCAGGCGAGCAGTACTTC.

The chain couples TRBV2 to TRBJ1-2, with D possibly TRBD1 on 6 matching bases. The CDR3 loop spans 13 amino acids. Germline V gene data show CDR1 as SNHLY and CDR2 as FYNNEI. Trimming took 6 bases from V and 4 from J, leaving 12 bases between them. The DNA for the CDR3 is TGTGCCAGCAGAGATACAGGGATCTATGGCTACACCTTC. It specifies CASRDTGIYGYTF. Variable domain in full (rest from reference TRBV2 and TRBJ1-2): EPEVTQTPSHQVTQMGQEVILRCVPISNHLYFYWYRQILGQKVEFLVSFYNNEISEKSEIFDDQFSVERPDGSNFTLKIRSTKLEDSAMYFCASRDTGIYGYTFGSGTRLTVV.

As DNA, the CDR3 is TGTGCCAGTTCAGGGTCGGTCCCCTGGCTGTTTTTT. It is translated as CASSGSVPWLFF. The chain links TRBV6-6 to TRBJ1-4; tentatively, D is TRBD1 (5 bases). CDR1 MNHNY and CDR2 SVGAGI come from the germline V gene (reference sequence). CDR3 size: 12 residues. V was shortened by 9 bases and J by 14 bases, with 19 bases between the two germline ends.

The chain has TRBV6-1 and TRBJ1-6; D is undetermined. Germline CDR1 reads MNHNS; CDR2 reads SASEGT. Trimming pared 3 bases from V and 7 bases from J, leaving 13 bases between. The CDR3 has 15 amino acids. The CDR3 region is CASSDYDTANSPLHF. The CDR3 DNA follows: TGTGCCAGCAGTGACTATGACACTGCCAATTCACCCCTCCACTTT.

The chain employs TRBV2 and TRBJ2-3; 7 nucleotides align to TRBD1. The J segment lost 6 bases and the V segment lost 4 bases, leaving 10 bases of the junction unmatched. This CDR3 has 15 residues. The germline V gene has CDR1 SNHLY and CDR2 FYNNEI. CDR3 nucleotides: TGTGCCAGCAGTGCCGGGACAGTCGGACTTGATACGCAGTATTTT. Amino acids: CASSAGTVGLDTQYF.

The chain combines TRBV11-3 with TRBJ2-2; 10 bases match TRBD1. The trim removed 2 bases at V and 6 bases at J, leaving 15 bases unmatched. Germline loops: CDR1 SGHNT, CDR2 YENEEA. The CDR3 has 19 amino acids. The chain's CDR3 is CASSLPSLRDRGGPGELFF. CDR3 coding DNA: TGTGCCAGCAGCTTACCCTCCTTGAGGGACAGGGGAGGCCCCGGGGAGCTGTTTTTT.

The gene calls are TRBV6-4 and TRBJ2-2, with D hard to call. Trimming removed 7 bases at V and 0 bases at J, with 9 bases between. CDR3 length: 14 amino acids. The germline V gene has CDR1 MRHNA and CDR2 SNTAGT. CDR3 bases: TGTGCCAGCACTAGATTTGCGAACACCGGGGAGCTGTTTTTT. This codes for CASTRFANTGELFF.

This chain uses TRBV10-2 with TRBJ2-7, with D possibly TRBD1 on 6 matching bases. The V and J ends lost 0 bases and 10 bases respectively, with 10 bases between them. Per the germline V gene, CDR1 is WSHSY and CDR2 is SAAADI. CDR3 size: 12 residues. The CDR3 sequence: CASSESLQGQYF. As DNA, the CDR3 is TGCGCCAGCAGTGAGTCGCTACAGGGCCAGTACTTC.

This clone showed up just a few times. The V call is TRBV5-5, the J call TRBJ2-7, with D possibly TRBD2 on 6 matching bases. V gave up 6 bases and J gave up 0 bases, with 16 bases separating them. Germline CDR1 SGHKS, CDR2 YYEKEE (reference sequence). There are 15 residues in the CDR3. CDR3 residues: CASTPGGRISYEQYF. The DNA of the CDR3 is TGTGCCAGCACCCCTGGAGGGCGCATCTCCTACGAGCAGTACTTC.

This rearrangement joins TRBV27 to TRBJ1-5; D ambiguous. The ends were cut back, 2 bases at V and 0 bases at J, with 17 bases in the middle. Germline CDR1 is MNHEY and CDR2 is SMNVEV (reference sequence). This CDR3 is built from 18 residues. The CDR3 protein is CASSLGRPGGYSNQPQHF. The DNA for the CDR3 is TGTGCCAGCAGTTTAGGTAGACCAGGTGGCTATAGCAATCAGCCCCAGCATTTT.

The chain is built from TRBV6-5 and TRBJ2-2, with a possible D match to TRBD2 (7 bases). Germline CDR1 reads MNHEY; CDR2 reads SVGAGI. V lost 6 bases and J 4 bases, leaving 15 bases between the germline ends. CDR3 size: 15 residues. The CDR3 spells CASSRGADGTGELFF. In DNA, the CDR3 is TGTGCCAGCAGCCGGGGGGCGGATGGCACCGGGGAGCTGTTTTTT.

CDR3 nucleotides: TGTGCCAGCAGTTACGCCCCGGGGTCGTGGAATTCACCCCTCCACTTT. The encoded protein is CASSYAPGSWNSPLHF. The V call is TRBV6-6, the J call TRBJ1-6; D is uncertain. Per germline, CDR1 MNHNY and CDR2 SVGAGI (reference sequence). The CDR3 extends over 16 amino acids. V was trimmed by 2 bases and J by 7 bases, leaving 15 bases between them.

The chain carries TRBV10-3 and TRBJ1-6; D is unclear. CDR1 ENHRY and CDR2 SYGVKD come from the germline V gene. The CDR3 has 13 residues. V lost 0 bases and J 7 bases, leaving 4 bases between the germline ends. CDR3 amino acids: CAISESTNSPLHF. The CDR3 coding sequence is TGTGCCATCAGTGAGTCGACAAATTCACCCCTCCACTTT.

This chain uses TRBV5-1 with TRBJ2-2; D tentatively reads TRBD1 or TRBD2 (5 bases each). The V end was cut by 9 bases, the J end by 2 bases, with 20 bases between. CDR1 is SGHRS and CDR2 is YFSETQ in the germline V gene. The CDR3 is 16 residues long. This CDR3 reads CATRGSGNPNTGELFF. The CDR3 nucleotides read TGCGCCACCAGAGGGTCAGGGAATCCAAACACCGGGGAGCTGTTTTTT.

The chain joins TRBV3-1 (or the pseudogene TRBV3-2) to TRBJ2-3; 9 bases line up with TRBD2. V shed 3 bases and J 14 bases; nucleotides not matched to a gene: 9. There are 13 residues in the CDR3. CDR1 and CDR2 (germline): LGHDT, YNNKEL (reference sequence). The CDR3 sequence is CASSQVLAGPTYF. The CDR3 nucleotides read TGTGCCAGCAGCCAGGTGCTAGCGGGACCTACGTATTTT.

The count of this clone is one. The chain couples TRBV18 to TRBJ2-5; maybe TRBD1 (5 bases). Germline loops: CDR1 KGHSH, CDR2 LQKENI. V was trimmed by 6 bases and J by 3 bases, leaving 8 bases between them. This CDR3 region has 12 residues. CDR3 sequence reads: CASSRREETQYF. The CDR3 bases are TGTGCCAGCTCTCGCAGGGAAGAGACCCAGTACTTC.